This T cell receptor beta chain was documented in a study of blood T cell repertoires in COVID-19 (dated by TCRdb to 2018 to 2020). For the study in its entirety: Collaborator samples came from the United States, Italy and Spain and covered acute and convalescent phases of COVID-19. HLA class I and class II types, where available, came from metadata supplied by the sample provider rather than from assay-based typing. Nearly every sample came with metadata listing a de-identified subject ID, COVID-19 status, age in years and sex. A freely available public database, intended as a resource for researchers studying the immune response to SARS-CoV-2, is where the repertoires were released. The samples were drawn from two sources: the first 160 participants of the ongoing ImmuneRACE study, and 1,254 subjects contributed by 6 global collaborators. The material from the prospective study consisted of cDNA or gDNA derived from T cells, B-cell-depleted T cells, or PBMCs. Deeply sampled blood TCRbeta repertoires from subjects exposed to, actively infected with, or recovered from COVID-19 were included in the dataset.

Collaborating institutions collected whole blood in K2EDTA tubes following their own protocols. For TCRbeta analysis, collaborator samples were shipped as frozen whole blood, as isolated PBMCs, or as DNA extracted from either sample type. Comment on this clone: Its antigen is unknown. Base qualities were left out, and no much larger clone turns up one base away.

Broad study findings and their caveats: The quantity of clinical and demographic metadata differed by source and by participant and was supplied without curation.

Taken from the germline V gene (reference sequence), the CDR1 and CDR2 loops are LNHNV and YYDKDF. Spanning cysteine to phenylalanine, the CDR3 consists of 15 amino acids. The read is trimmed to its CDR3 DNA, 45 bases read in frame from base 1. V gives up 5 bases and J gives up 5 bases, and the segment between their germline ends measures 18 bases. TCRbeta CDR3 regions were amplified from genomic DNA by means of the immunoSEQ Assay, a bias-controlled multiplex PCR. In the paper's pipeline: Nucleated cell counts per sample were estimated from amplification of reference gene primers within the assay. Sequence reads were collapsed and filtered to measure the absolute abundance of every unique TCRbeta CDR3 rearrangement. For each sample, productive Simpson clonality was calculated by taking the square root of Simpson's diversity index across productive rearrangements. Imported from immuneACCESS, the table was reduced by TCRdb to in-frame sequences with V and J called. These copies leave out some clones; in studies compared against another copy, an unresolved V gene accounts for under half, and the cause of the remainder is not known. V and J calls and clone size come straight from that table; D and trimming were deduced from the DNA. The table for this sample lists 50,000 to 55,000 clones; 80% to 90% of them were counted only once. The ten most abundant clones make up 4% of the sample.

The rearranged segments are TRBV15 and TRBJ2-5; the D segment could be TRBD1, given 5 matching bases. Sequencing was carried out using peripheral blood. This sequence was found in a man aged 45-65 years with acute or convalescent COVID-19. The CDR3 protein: CATSAHTGSTETQYF. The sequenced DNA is TGTGCCACCAGCGCCCACACAGGCTCGACCGAGACCCAGTACTTC.